Given below is one T cell receptor beta chain in context. This sample is drawn from a study of blood T cell repertoires in COVID-19. The Seattle site enrolled patients during active infection and followed them longitudinally. The assay was immunoSEQ multiplex PCR, and TCRdb's table has in-frame clones only and misses some. The sample has 100,000 to 150,000 clones, around 86% seen once; the top ten hold roughly an eighth. The V gene end was trimmed by 1 base and the J gene end by 4 bases; junction bases not matched to a gene: 7. The CDR3 loop spans 15 amino acids. CDR1 is SGHDT, CDR2 YYEEEE, per germline.

The material sequenced was peripheral blood. This TCR came from a woman aged 70-85 years with COVID-19, enrolled during active disease. The chain links TRBV5-6 to TRBJ1-2; 7 bases are a match to TRBD1. CDR3: CASSLSGGYTYGYTF. The CDR3 DNA sequence: TGTGCCAGCAGCTTGTCAGGGGGGTATACCTATGGCTACACCTTC.